There are many counts of the clone carrying this T cell receptor (beta chain). Its antigen remains unknown. The V gene end was trimmed by 4 bases and the J gene end by 4 bases; junction bases not matched to a gene: 7. Germline values: CDR1 SGHAT, CDR2 FQNNGV. This CDR3 is 15 amino acids long. Researchers amplified the TCR beta CDR3 regions from RNA transcripts. During a first-round RT-PCR of the TCR CDR3, the HTBI primer set was used. TCRdb re-called the multiplex PCR reads through MiXCR, storing one row per CDR3 protein. The sample holds fewer than 500,000 distinct CDR3 sequences, around 13% seen once. Uncontrolled infection, other autoimmune disease, pregnancy or lactation disqualified patients from enrolment. The data were taken from a study of T cells in Graves' hyperthyroidism and ophthalmopathy. Whole-study results and caveats: Most clonotypes expanded in the thyroid (above 0.001) were also present in blood. From stable hyperthyroidism, ophthalmopathy was separated by a 13 V-J model.

The sequenced sample was blood. This chain connects TRBV11-2 to TRBJ1-5; 7 bases map to TRBD1. This receptor was obtained from a young woman with Graves' ophthalmopathy. This CDR3 is CASSSTTGTNQPQHF. CDR3 nucleotides: TGTGCCAGCAGCTCGACGACAGGGACGAATCAGCCCCAGCATTTT.